Presented here are 11 T cell receptor beta chains from one specimen sequenced in a study of T cell changes during pregnancy in multiple sclerosis. Assay used: immunoSEQ multiplex PCR; TCRdb lists only in-frame clones, some missing. Here the sample spans tens of thousands of clones, approximately 92% being singletons. The sequences come from peripheral blood, collected after pregnancy. Every receptor here comes from a female donor with multiple sclerosis, enrolled in a pregnancy study.

This rearrangement joins TRBV30 to TRBJ2-7; D might be TRBD1 (5 bases). Germline values: CDR1 GTSNPN, CDR2 SVGIG (reference sequence). This CDR3 region has 13 residues. V lost 0 bases, J lost 6 bases, and 12 bases lay in between. This CDR3 is CAWSVLLRVEQYF. CDR3 in DNA: TGTGCCTGGAGTGTACTACTCAGGGTCGAGCAGTACTTC. The complete variable domain, with remaining parts taken from reference TRBV30 and TRBJ2-7, reads SQTIHQWPATLVQPVGSPLSLECTVEGTSNPNLYWYRQAAGRGLQLLFYSVGIGQISSEVPQNLSASRPQDRQFILSSKKLLLSDSGFYLCAWSVLLRVEQYFGPGTRLTVT.

The chain is built from TRBV7-3 and TRBJ1-5; D may be TRBD1 (6 bases). Trimming removed 2 bases at V and 1 base at J, with 9 bases between. Germline-derived CDR1 and CDR2 are SGHTA and FQGTGA. The CDR3 is 15 residues long. CDR3 coding DNA: TGTGCCAGCAGCTTAGAGGGACACAGCAATCAGCCCCAGCATTTT. Translation gives CASSLEGHSNQPQHF.

The chain joins TRBV7-3 to TRBJ1-1; no definite D call. V was cut by 5 bases and J by 4 bases, with 11 bases left in between. The CDR3 is made up of 13 amino acids. Germline V lookup: CDR1 SGHTA, CDR2 FQGTGA. The CDR3 DNA reads as TGTGCCAGCAGCCGAGGGTTCGGCACTGAAGCTTTCTTT. Translating it yields CASSRGFGTEAFF.

This rearrangement joins TRBV18 to TRBJ1-5; the D is unclear. Germline V gene lookup returns CDR1 KGHSH and CDR2 LQKENI. The CDR3 sequence is 16 residues long. The V and J ends lost 3 bases and 6 bases respectively, with 18 bases between them. CDR3: CASSPLQAESTQPQHF. CDR3 sequence (DNA): TGTGCCAGCTCACCTTTGCAGGCCGAGTCGACTCAGCCCCAGCATTTT.

The rearrangement uses TRBV2 and TRBJ1-1; D is perhaps TRBD1 (5 bases). Trimming cost V 6 bases and J 4 bases, with 15 bases left between them. Germline loops: CDR1 SNHLY, CDR2 FYNNEI. The length of the CDR3 is 14 residues. CDR3 in DNA: TGTGCCAGCAGGCCCGAATTGGGGGGCACTGAAGCTTTCTTT. Protein product: CASRPELGGTEAFF.

This clone was counted between two and nine times. V usage is TRBV7-2 and J usage is TRBJ2-2, with 8 bases fitting TRBD1. The CDR3 length is 13 residues. J was trimmed by 7 bases and V by 10 bases; bases with no gene match: 8. In germline, CDR1 is SGHTA, CDR2 FQGNSA. In nucleotides, the CDR3 is TGTGCCACTTCCAGGGGGCGGAGCGGGGAGCTGTTTTTT. Its translation is CATSRGRSGELFF.

The chain employs TRBV5-4 and TRBJ2-7; D call uncertain. Looked up from germline, CDR1 is SGHNT and CDR2 is YYREEE (reference sequence). This CDR3 is 16 amino acids long. The V end lost 0 bases, the J end lost 0 bases, and 13 bases lay between the germline ends. The CDR3 protein is CASSLGLRQSSYEQYF. The DNA for the CDR3 is TGTGCCAGCAGCTTGGGTTTGCGGCAGAGCTCCTACGAGCAGTACTTC.

The chain employs TRBV29-1 and TRBJ2-2, with 12 bases identical to TRBD1. CDR1 and CDR2 (germline): SQVTM, ANQGSEA. Trimming removed 3 bases from V and 4 bases from J; junction bases left unmatched: 6. This CDR3 has 16 residues. As DNA, the CDR3 is TGCAGCGTTGACCCGGGACAGGGGGCGGGCACCGGGGAGCTGTTTTTT. Its protein product is CSVDPGQGAGTGELFF.

The chain recombines TRBV7-3 with TRBJ2-2; D is possibly TRBD2 (5 bases). The CDR3 contains 13 residues. The V gene lost 4 bases and the J gene lost 4 bases, with 7 bases spanning the gap. Germline V lookup: CDR1 SGHTA, CDR2 FQGTGA. CDR3 loop: CASSSGSTGELFF. The CDR3 DNA is TGTGCCAGCAGCTCGGGGAGCACCGGGGAGCTGTTTTTT.

Within the sample, this clone is medium-sized. The J gene is TRBJ2-2, the V gene TRBV30; the D gene is possibly TRBD2 (6 bases). CDR1 and CDR2 (germline): GTSNPN, SVGIG (reference sequence). This CDR3 is 15 amino acids long. Trimming pared 1 base from V and 6 bases from J, leaving 15 bases between. Written as DNA, the CDR3 is TGTGCCTGGAGTGGAGAAGGGTGGGACTCCGGGGAGCTGTTTTTT. Translating gives CAWSGEGWDSGELFF.

CDR3 amino acids: CASSDSASSGANVLTF. DNA of the CDR3: TGTGCCAGCAGTGACTCAGCTAGCTCTGGGGCCAACGTCCTGACTTTC. The chain employs TRBV6-4 and TRBJ2-6; D is ambiguous. There are 16 residues in the CDR3. Per the germline V gene, CDR1 is MRHNA and CDR2 is SNTAGT. Between the trimmed V and J ends, which lost 0 bases and 0 bases, there was a span of 6 bases.